This entry lists 17 T cell receptor beta chains sequenced from one sample in a study of T cells in Graves' hyperthyroidism and ophthalmopathy. RNA transcripts were the template for amplifying TCR beta CDR3 regions. Carried out on the TCR CDR3, a first-round RT-PCR used the HTBI primer set. TCRdb reprocessed the multiplex PCR reads via MiXCR and lists one record per CDR3 protein. The sample lists under 450,000 distinct CDR3 sequences, about 18% occurring once. The sequenced sample was blood. All receptors derive from a woman in her twenties or thirties with Graves' hyperthyroidism that later progressed to Graves' ophthalmopathy.

This clonotype was seen only once. V is TRBV20-1 and J is TRBJ2-7; 8 positions match TRBD1. This CDR3 is built from 13 residues. Trimming cost V 6 bases and J 3 bases; bases outside gene matches: 7. The germline V gene has CDR1 DFQATT and CDR2 SNEGSKA (reference sequence). The CDR3 sequence: CSACGQGFYEQYF. The CDR3 DNA sequence: TGCAGTGCGTGCGGACAGGGATTCTACGAGCAGTACTTC.

The rearrangement joins TRBV19 to TRBJ1-5; 7 bases line up with TRBD1. Germline trimming cut 2 bases from V and 3 bases from J; bases unmatched to any gene: 7. The CDR3 covers 16 residues. Germline V gene data show CDR1 as LNHDA and CDR2 as SQIVND (reference sequence). CDR3 bases: TGTGCCAGTAGTATAAGAGGACAGGCTTACAATCAGCCCCAGCATTTT. This encodes CASSIRGQAYNQPQHF.

The chain uses TRBV3-1 and TRBJ2-2; 12 positions match TRBD1. Looked up from germline, CDR1 is LGHDT and CDR2 is YNNKEL (reference sequence). J lost 4 bases, V lost 0 bases, and 6 bases had no gene match. This CDR3 comprises 18 residues. DNA for the CDR3: TGTGCCAGCAGCCAAGATCCCCGGGACAGGGGGCTCACCGGGGAGCTGTTTTTT. The encoded protein is CASSQDPRDRGLTGELFF. Based on the CDR3 plus reference TRBV3-1 and TRBJ2-2, the full variable domain is DTAVSQTPKYLVTQMGNDKSIKCEQNLGHDTMYWYKQDSKKFLKIMFSYNNKELIINETVPNRFSPKSPDKAHLNLHINSLELGDSAVYFCASSQDPRDRGLTGELFFGEGSRLTVL.

A few counts support this clonotype. The chain is built from TRBV19 and TRBJ2-1; D gene ambiguous. The germline CDR1 and CDR2 sequences are LNHDA and SQIVND (reference sequence). The CDR3 sequence is 18 residues long. Trimming left V 1 base short and J 7 bases short, with 23 bases between. The CDR3 bases are TGTGCCAGTAGTATAGTCGGACGGATCCCATCCCCGACGAATGAGCAGTTCTTC. Translation: CASSIVGRIPSPTNEQFF.

At least ten counts were recorded for this clonotype. The chain is built from TRBV11-2 and TRBJ2-5, with D tentatively TRBD1 or TRBD2 (5 bases each). Germline V gene lookup returns CDR1 SGHAT and CDR2 FQNNGV. Trimming took off 5 bases at V and 2 bases at J, with 15 bases between the two ends. This CDR3 comprises 15 residues. The CDR3 loop reads CASSRGEQEQETQYF. CDR3 DNA: TGTGCCAGCAGCCGGGGTGAACAGGAACAAGAGACCCAGTACTTC.

J is TRBJ2-2 and V is TRBV19; 10 positions match TRBD1. The CDR3 is 16 amino acids. Germline lookup yields CDR1 LNHDA and CDR2 SQIVND (reference sequence). With 5 bases clipped from V and 6 bases from J, the junction kept 9 bases outside the gene matches. CDR3 sequence reads: CASSPMGQGLAGELFF. The CDR3, as DNA: TGTGCCAGTAGTCCCATGGGACAGGGGCTTGCCGGGGAGCTGTTTTTT.

V gene TRBV12-3 or TRBV12-4 combines with J gene TRBJ2-7; 8 nucleotides match TRBD2. V lost 5 bases, J lost 4 bases, and 7 bases stayed unmatched. CDR3 length equals 14 residues. For the CDR3, the DNA is TGTGCCAGCAGTAAAAGCGGGAGTGGATACGAGCAGTACTTC. Translated, it gives CASSKSGSGYEQYF.

The gene calls are TRBV19 and TRBJ2-7; a weak D match, TRBD2 (6 bases). Looked up from germline, CDR1 is LNHDA and CDR2 is SQIVND (reference sequence). CDR3 size: 14 residues. V lost 3 bases and J lost 3, with 12 bases in between. The CDR3: CASSMGRGDYEQYF. The CDR3 coding sequence is TGTGCCAGTAGTATGGGGCGGGGCGACTACGAGCAGTACTTC.

This clonotype was counted a few times. The chain joins TRBV18 to TRBJ2-5, with TRBD2 matching 11 bases. Germline trimming cut 5 bases from V and 5 bases from J; bases unmatched to any gene: 19. Looked up from germline, CDR1 is KGHSH and CDR2 is LQKENI. The CDR3 contains 19 residues. The CDR3, as DNA: TGTGCCAGCTCAACGGCCCCGGGAACTAGCGGGAGAGGATACGAGACCCAGTACTTC. It yields the protein CASSTAPGTSGRGYETQYF.

This chain joins TRBV5-1 and TRBJ2-7; D is possibly TRBD1 (6 bases). V dropped 1 base and J dropped 3 bases, with 17 bases sitting between them. CDR3 length: 16 residues. CDR1 is SGHRS, CDR2 YFSETQ, per germline. Written as DNA, the CDR3 is TGCGCCAGCAGCTTGAGTACACGGGACATCCTCTACGAGCAGTACTTC. It codes for CASSLSTRDILYEQYF.

This clonotype was observed at least ten times. The chain employs TRBV12-3 or TRBV12-4 and TRBJ1-1; TRBD1 matches at 7 bases. The CDR3 totals 17 residues. J was trimmed by 5 bases and V by 4 bases; bases with no gene match: 16. CDR3 nucleotides: TGTGCCAGCAGTTCCCCGACAGGGTTGGCTGCTGGGACTGAAGCTTTCTTT. Its translation is CASSSPTGLAAGTEAFF.

This clonotype was seen at least ten times. The chain combines TRBV2 with TRBJ2-1; 8 nucleotides line up with TRBD1. This CDR3 is 16 amino acids long. Germline V gene data show CDR1 as SNHLY and CDR2 as FYNNEI. J lost 8 bases, V lost 4 bases, and 13 bases had no gene match. The CDR3 spells CASSVNSGQGSHEQFF. For the CDR3, the DNA is TGTGCCAGCAGTGTTAATAGTGGACAGGGTTCCCATGAGCAGTTCTTC. The full variable domain, in which reference TRBV2 and TRBJ2-1 provide the parts outside the CDR3, is EPEVTQTPSHQVTQMGQEVILRCVPISNHLYFYWYRQILGQKVEFLVSFYNNEISEKSEIFDDQFSVERPDGSNFTLKIRSTKLEDSAMYFCASSVNSGQGSHEQFFGPGTRLTVL.

The genes are TRBV20-1 and TRBJ1-6; D ambiguous. Germline CDR1 DFQATT, CDR2 SNEGSKA (reference sequence). The CDR3 is 14 amino acids. Between the trimmed V and J ends, which lost 0 bases and 11 bases, there was a span of 14 bases. The DNA for the CDR3 is TGCAGTGCTAGAGATCTAGTTTCCCAAACACCCCTCCACTTT. Translated: CSARDLVSQTPLHF.

Concerning this clonotype itself: A single base separates this from a much larger clone, so it may be a read error. This sequence joins TRBV20-1 and TRBJ2-7, with D unclear. The CDR3 has 15 amino acids. V was clipped by 0 bases and J by 2 bases, with 14 bases between them. Germline-derived CDR1 and CDR2 are DFQATT and SNEGSKA (reference sequence). The chain's CDR3 is CSARDSARKPYEQYF. The CDR3 DNA reads TGCAGTGCTAGAGACTCGGCAAGGAAGCCCTACGAGCAGTACTTC.

The table lists this clonotype with many counts. The chain joins TRBV19 to TRBJ1-1, with 7 bases matching TRBD1. The germline gives CDR1 LNHDA, CDR2 SQIVND (reference sequence). V lost 7 bases to trimming and J lost 1 base; unmatched junction nucleotides: 12. The CDR3 runs 16 residues. CDR3 residues: CASMRDSSGTNTEAFF. Written as DNA, the CDR3 is TGTGCCAGTATGCGGGACAGCTCCGGAACGAACACTGAAGCTTTCTTT.

This clonotype was seen more than once but under ten times. V usage is TRBV6-5 and J usage is TRBJ2-7, with D possibly matching TRBD2 (5 bases). The germline V gene has CDR1 MNHEY and CDR2 SVGAGI. V was cut by 0 bases and J by 0 bases, with 24 bases left in between. The CDR3 covers 20 residues. CDR3 sequence: CASSYSWTDGEGFSSYEQYF. CDR3 in DNA: TGTGCCAGCAGTTACTCTTGGACGGACGGGGAAGGTTTTAGCTCCTACGAGCAGTACTTC.

CDR3 sequence (DNA): TGTGCCAGCAGCTTCCCTATATCCAGCACTGAAGCTTTCTTT. It codes for CASSFPISSTEAFF. The chain joins TRBV7-2 to TRBJ1-1; no reliable D call. The CDR3 is 14 amino acids. Trimming took 3 bases from V and 4 from J, leaving 12 bases between them. The germline V gene encodes CDR1 SGHTA and CDR2 FQGNSA.